A selection of T cell receptor beta chains follows, all from one sample in a study of PD-1 blockade in classical Hodgkin lymphoma. Repertoires were generated with immunoSEQ multiplex PCR, while TCRdb's copy carries only in-frame clones and drops some. Among some 100,000 clones listed, roughly 92% were seen once. Sequencing was performed on peripheral blood mononuclear cells (PBMCs), taken at baseline. The receptors here all came from a human donor with classical Hodgkin lymphoma. Both conserved end residues are part of each CDR3. A D gene is named only where the DNA matches it firmly. Only part of the rows carry a size: once, few, many, or a class if the clone is expanded.

J gene: TRBJ2-5
D gene: .
clone size: .
V gene: TRBV28
CDR3 protein: CASSLAALGATQETQYF
CDR3 DNA: TGTGCCAGCAGTTTGGCCGCCCTAGGGGCGACCCAAGAGACCCAGTACTTC

J gene: TRBJ1-2
D gene: .
clone size: .
V gene: TRBV28
CDR3 protein: CATDPGLGVEYGYTF
CDR3 DNA: TGTGCCACCGACCCGGGACTGGGGGTGGAATATGGCTACACCTTC

J gene: TRBJ2-5
D gene: TRBD2
clone size: once
V gene: TRBV11-2
CDR3 protein: CASSLAGTSGRASETQYF
CDR3 DNA: TGTGCCAGCAGCTTGGCCGGGACTAGCGGGAGGGCTTCGGAGACCCAGTACTTC

J gene: TRBJ2-7
D gene: .
clone size: .
V gene: TRBV9
CDR3 protein: CASSVDPGPSYEQYF
CDR3 DNA: TGTGCCAGCAGCGTAGACCCGGGCCCCTCCTACGAGCAGTACTTC

J gene: TRBJ2-5
D gene: TRBD1
clone size: .
V gene: TRBV5-1
CDR3 protein: CASSLKTGGAQETQYF
CDR3 DNA: TGCGCCAGCAGCTTGAAGACAGGGGGCGCACAGGAGACCCAGTACTTC

J gene: TRBJ1-2
D gene: .
clone size: .
V gene: TRBV2
CDR3 protein: CASSDIGLSYGYTF
CDR3 DNA: TGTGCCAGCAGTGATATAGGGCTGTCCTATGGCTACACCTTC

J gene: TRBJ1-4
D gene: .
clone size: .
V gene: TRBV5-4
CDR3 protein: CASRPDRNNEKLFF
CDR3 DNA: TGTGCCAGCAGACCGGACAGAAATAATGAAAAACTGTTTTTT

J gene: TRBJ1-1
D gene: TRBD1
clone size: .
V gene: TRBV19
CDR3 protein: CASSGETGLDTEAFF
CDR3 DNA: TGTGCCAGTAGTGGAGAGACAGGGTTGGACACTGAAGCTTTCTTT

J gene: TRBJ2-3
D gene: .
clone size: .
V gene: TRBV21-1
CDR3 protein: CASSAGQGAETDTQYF
CDR3 DNA: TGTGCCAGCAGCGCGGGACAGGGGGCGGAGACAGATACGCAGTATTTT

J gene: TRBJ1-1
D gene: TRBD1
clone size: .
V gene: TRBV5-1
CDR3 protein: CASSPGTGEDVNTEAFF
CDR3 DNA: TGCGCCAGCAGCCCGGGGACAGGGGAAGATGTGAACACTGAAGCTTTCTTT

J gene: TRBJ2-7
D gene: TRBD1
clone size: .
V gene: TRBV7-9
CDR3 protein: CASSSGVRQGAHEQYF
CDR3 DNA: TGTGCCAGCAGCTCCGGGGTACGGCAGGGGGCACACGAGCAGTACTTC

J gene: TRBJ1-1
D gene: .
clone size: .
V gene: TRBV6-6
CDR3 protein: CASSYSNPGMNTEAFF
CDR3 DNA: TGTGCCAGCAGTTACTCGAACCCGGGAATGAACACTGAAGCTTTCTTT

J gene: TRBJ2-7
D gene: TRBD1
clone size: .
V gene: TRBV6-1
CDR3 protein: CASQGAVPRF
CDR3 DNA: TGTGCCAGCCAGGGGGCAGTCCCTCGTTTC

J gene: TRBJ2-5
D gene: .
clone size: .
V gene: TRBV7-9
CDR3 protein: CASSPSIGQETQYF
CDR3 DNA: TGTGCCAGCAGCCCGTCGATCGGCCAAGAGACCCAGTACTTC

J gene: TRBJ1-6
D gene: .
clone size: .
V gene: TRBV30
CDR3 protein: CAWSRFGSASNSPLHF
CDR3 DNA: TGTGCCTGGAGTAGGTTTGGGTCGGCTTCTAATTCACCCCTCCACTTT

J gene: TRBJ2-6
D gene: .
clone size: once
V gene: TRBV4-2
CDR3 protein: CASSQAVLWTFGANVLTF
CDR3 DNA: TGTGCCAGCAGCCAAGCCGTATTGTGGACATTTGGGGCCAACGTCCTGACTTTC

J gene: TRBJ2-2
D gene: TRBD2
clone size: .
V gene: TRBV5-4
CDR3 protein: CASSLLAEVNTGELFF
CDR3 DNA: TGTGCCAGCAGCTTGCTAGCGGAGGTGAACACCGGGGAGCTGTTTTTT

J gene: TRBJ2-7
D gene: TRBD2
clone size: .
V gene: TRBV6-6
CDR3 protein: CASSYGGGTSNYEQYF
CDR3 DNA: TGTGCCAGCAGTTACGGGGGAGGGACTAGTAACTACGAGCAGTACTTC

J gene: TRBJ2-1
D gene: TRBD2
clone size: .
V gene: TRBV15
CDR3 protein: CATSRGRASGKSSYNEQFF
CDR3 DNA: TGTGCCACCAGCAGAGGTCGCGCTAGCGGGAAGAGCTCCTACAATGAGCAGTTCTTC

J gene: TRBJ2-1
D gene: .
clone size: .
V gene: TRBV7-3
CDR3 protein: CASSGELGARRVNEQFF
CDR3 DNA: TGTGCCAGCAGTGGGGAGCTTGGAGCCCGGAGGGTTAACGAGCAGTTCTTC

J gene: TRBJ2-1
D gene: .
clone size: .
V gene: TRBV9
CDR3 protein: CASSRLTPNEQFF
CDR3 DNA: TGTGCCAGCAGCAGACTAACCCCCAATGAGCAGTTCTTC

J gene: TRBJ1-1
D gene: TRBD1
clone size: once
V gene: TRBV5-1
CDR3 protein: CASSQLTGETEAFF
CDR3 DNA: TGCGCCAGCAGCCAACTGACAGGGGAGACTGAAGCTTTCTTT

J gene: TRBJ1-1
D gene: .
clone size: .
V gene: TRBV28
CDR3 protein: CASSSGQWNTEAFF
CDR3 DNA: TGTGCCAGCAGTTCAGGACAGTGGAACACTGAAGCTTTCTTT

J gene: TRBJ2-3
D gene: TRBD1
clone size: .
V gene: TRBV28
CDR3 protein: CASRKNVGTGSTDTQYF
CDR3 DNA: TGTGCCAGCAGGAAAAACGTCGGGACAGGCAGCACAGATACGCAGTATTTT

J gene: TRBJ2-5
D gene: .
clone size: .
V gene: TRBV29-1
CDR3 protein: CSAEGGQQETQYF
CDR3 DNA: TGCAGCGCAGAGGGCGGGCAGCAAGAGACCCAGTACTTC

J gene: TRBJ2-3
D gene: TRBD1
clone size: .
V gene: TRBV5-1
CDR3 protein: CASSLGQGADTQYF
CDR3 DNA: TGCGCCAGCAGCCTTGGACAGGGGGCAGATACGCAGTATTTT

J gene: TRBJ2-7
D gene: TRBD1
clone size: .
V gene: TRBV5-6
CDR3 protein: CASIQTGGWNEQYF
CDR3 DNA: TGTGCCAGCATCCAGACAGGGGGCTGGAACGAGCAGTACTTC

J gene: TRBJ2-1
D gene: .
clone size: .
V gene: TRBV27
CDR3 protein: CASSLAQGAEQFF
CDR3 DNA: TGTGCCAGCAGTTTGGCTCAGGGAGCTGAGCAGTTCTTC